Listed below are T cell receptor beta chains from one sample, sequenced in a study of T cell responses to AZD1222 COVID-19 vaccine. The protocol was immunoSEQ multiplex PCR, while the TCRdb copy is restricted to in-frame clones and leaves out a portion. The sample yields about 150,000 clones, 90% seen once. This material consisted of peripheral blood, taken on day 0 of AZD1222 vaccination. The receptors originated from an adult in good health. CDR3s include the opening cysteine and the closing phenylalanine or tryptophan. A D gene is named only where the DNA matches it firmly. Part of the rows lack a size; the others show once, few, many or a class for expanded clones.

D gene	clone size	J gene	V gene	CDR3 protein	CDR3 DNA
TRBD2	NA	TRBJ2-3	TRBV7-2	CASSLVGTSSTDTQYF	TGTGCCAGCAGCTTAGTCGGGACTAGCAGTACAGATACGCAGTATTTT
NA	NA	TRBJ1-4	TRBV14	CASSQMGQINEKLFF	TGTGCCAGCAGCCAAATGGGCCAGATTAATGAAAAACTGTTTTTT
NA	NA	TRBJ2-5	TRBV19	CASRLTGQETQYF	TGTGCCAGTAGACTTACAGGGCAGGAGACCCAGTACTTC
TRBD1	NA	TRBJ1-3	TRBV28	CASSKTGGIRNTIYF	TGTGCCAGCAGCAAAACAGGGGGTATTAGAAACACCATATATTTT
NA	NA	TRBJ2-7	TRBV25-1	CASSDTTGDYEQYF	TGTGCCAGCAGCGACACAACAGGAGATTACGAGCAGTACTTC
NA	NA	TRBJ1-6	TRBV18	CASSPAGNNSPLHF	TGTGCCAGCTCACCGGCGGGTAATAATTCACCCCTCCACTTT
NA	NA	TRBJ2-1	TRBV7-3	CASSLKVGMGNEQFF	TGTGCCAGCAGCTTAAAGGTCGGCATGGGCAATGAGCAGTTCTTC
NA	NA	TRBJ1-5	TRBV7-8	CASSLVSGHSNQPQHF	TGTGCCAGCAGCTTAGTTTCGGGCCATAGCAATCAGCCCCAGCATTTT
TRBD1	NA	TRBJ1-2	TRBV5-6	CASSPGTGAYGYTF	TGTGCCAGCAGCCCAGGGACAGGGGCCTATGGCTACACCTTC
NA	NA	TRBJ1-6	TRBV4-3	CASSPGHSSYNSPLHF	TGCGCCAGCAGCCCCGGACACAGCTCCTATAATTCACCCCTCCACTTT
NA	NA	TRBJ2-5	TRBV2	CASSGTMMQETQYF	TGTGCCAGCAGTGGGACTATGATGCAAGAGACCCAGTACTTC
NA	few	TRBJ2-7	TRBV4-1	CASSQAPGQIYEQYF	TGCGCCAGCAGCCAAGCCCCGGGACAAATTTACGAGCAGTACTTC
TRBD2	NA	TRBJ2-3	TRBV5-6	CASSLVAGGVGTDTQYF	TGTGCCAGCAGCTTGGTAGCGGGGGGCGTCGGCACAGATACGCAGTATTTT
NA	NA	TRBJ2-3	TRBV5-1	CASSLMSSETDTQYF	TGCGCCAGCAGCTTGATGTCTAGCGAAACAGATACGCAGTATTTT
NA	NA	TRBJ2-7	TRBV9	CASSVGYRSDEQYF	TGTGCCAGCAGCGTAGGATACAGGTCCGACGAGCAGTACTTC
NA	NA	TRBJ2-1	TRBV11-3	CASSLGRESYNEQFF	TGTGCCAGCAGCTTGGGACGGGAGAGTTACAATGAGCAGTTCTTC
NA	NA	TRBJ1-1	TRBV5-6	CASSLDQGNTEAFF	TGTGCCAGCAGCTTGGATCAGGGAAACACTGAAGCTTTCTTT
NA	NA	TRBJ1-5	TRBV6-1	CASSEYRAPNQPQHF	TGTGCCAGCAGTGAATACAGGGCCCCCAATCAGCCCCAGCATTTT
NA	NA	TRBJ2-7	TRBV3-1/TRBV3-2	CASSQASSYEQYF	TGTGCCAGCAGCCAAGCTAGCAGCTACGAGCAGTACTTC
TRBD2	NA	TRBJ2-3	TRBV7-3	CASSPLAGGLGDTQYF	TGTGCCAGCAGCCCCCTTGCGGGAGGGCTTGGAGATACGCAGTATTTT